This passage covers 21 T cell receptor beta chains from one sample sequenced in a study of T cell responses to AZD1222 COVID-19 vaccine. Profiling relied on immunoSEQ multiplex PCR, and the TCRdb table lists in-frame clones only, not all of them. The sample lists about 180,000 clones, just over 85% seen once, with 0.49% in the top ten. The sample was peripheral blood, taken on day 0 of AZD1222 vaccination. The receptors here all came from an adult in good health.

This chain joins TRBV19 and TRBJ2-3, with TRBD1 as a possible D gene (5 bases). V was pared by 3 bases and J by 3 bases, with 10 bases between. There are 14 residues in the CDR3. Germline lookup yields CDR1 LNHDA and CDR2 SQIVND (reference sequence). The CDR3 region has the DNA TGTGCCAGTAGTATCCAGGGTGGAACAGATACGCAGTATTTT. It codes for CASSIQGGTDTQYF.

This chain links TRBV6-5 with TRBJ1-4; 8 bases fit TRBD1. The CDR3 loop spans 15 amino acids. Germline V gives CDR1 MNHEY, CDR2 SVGAGI. The ends lost 5 bases at V and 6 bases at J; junction bases unmatched: 8. The CDR3 DNA sequence: TGTGCCAGCAGTCCCAGGACAGGGTCGGATGAAAAACTGTTTTTT. The encoded protein is CASSPRTGSDEKLFF.

The chain has TRBV15 and TRBJ1-2, with D maybe TRBD1 (6 bases). Trimming removed 5 bases at V and 6 bases at J, with 22 bases between. The germline V gene encodes CDR1 LNHNV and CDR2 YYDKDF (reference sequence). CDR3 length: 16 amino acids. The CDR3 nucleotides are TGTGCCACCAGCCGAGCCCTCGATTTGGGGGCGCATGGCTACACCTTC. Encoded protein: CATSRALDLGAHGYTF.

The chain uses TRBV11-3 and TRBJ2-2; 11 bases match TRBD1. Trimming cost V 5 bases and J 7 bases; bases outside gene matches: 9. Germline CDR1 SGHNT, CDR2 YENEEA. The CDR3 runs to 16 residues. The CDR3 sequence: CASSPGDRGLGGELFF. The CDR3 DNA sequence: TGTGCCAGCAGCCCCGGGGACAGGGGGTTAGGCGGGGAGCTGTTTTTT. Drawing the rest from reference TRBV11-3 and TRBJ2-2, the complete variable domain is EAGVVQSPRYKIIEKKQPVAFWCNPISGHNTLYWYLQNLGQGPELLIRYENEEAVDDSQLPKDRFSAERLKGVDSTLKIQPAELGDSAVYLCASSPGDRGLGGELFFGEGSRLTVL.

This chain uses TRBV6-5 with TRBJ1-2; 9 nucleotides match TRBD1. This CDR3 has 15 residues. Germline values: CDR1 MNHEY, CDR2 SVGAGI. The junction had 9 bases not matched to a gene; V was cut back by 2 bases and J by 8 bases. CDR3 sequence: CASSYAGQGTIGYTF. The CDR3 DNA is TGTGCCAGCAGTTACGCGGGACAGGGCACTATCGGCTACACCTTC.

The chain combines TRBV14 with TRBJ1-2, with D possibly being TRBD1 (5 bases). This CDR3 is 14 amino acids long. The V and J ends lost 1 base and 4 bases respectively, with 10 bases between them. CDR1 is SGHDN, CDR2 FVKESK, per germline. The CDR3 DNA sequence: TGTGCCAGCAGCCAAGTGCAGGGCGGCTATGGCTACACCTTC. It codes for CASSQVQGGYGYTF.

CDR3 protein: CASALGGVRNTIYF. The CDR3 coding sequence is TGTGCCAGCGCCTTGGGGGGTGTGAGAAACACCATATATTTT. The rearrangement links TRBV28 to TRBJ1-3; weak D call: TRBD1 (5 bases). The V gene lost 8 bases and the J gene lost 5 bases, with 16 bases spanning the gap. The CDR3 spans 14 residues. The germline V gene encodes CDR1 MDHEN and CDR2 SYDVKM.

The chain carries TRBV19 and TRBJ2-1, with TRBD1 as a possible D gene (5 bases). The germline V and J ends were trimmed by 7 bases and 6 bases, with 22 bases remaining between them. This CDR3 spans 16 amino acids. The V gene's germline CDR1 is LNHDA and CDR2 SQIVND (reference sequence). In nucleotides, the CDR3 is TGTGCCAGTACCTCCTCAGCGTGGGGCACGGGCAATGAGCAGTTCTTC. Protein sequence: CASTSSAWGTGNEQFF.

Comments on this clone: Lacking the conserved final phenylalanine or tryptophan, this CDR3 likely reflects a read error. No DNA is shown, since the ends of the CDR3 on it are uncertain; the CDR3 is the one TCRdb lists. The chain employs TRBV6-1 and TRBJ1-2. In germline, CDR1 is MNHNS, CDR2 SASEGT. The CDR3 adds up to 12 amino acids, both ends counted. The CDR3 here is CASSEMVIRFPL.

V usage is TRBV10-1 and J usage is TRBJ1-5, with 10 positions matching TRBD1. V lost 10 bases, J lost 1 base, and 19 bases stayed unmatched. The CDR3 consists of 19 residues. The V gene's germline CDR1 is WNHNN and CDR2 SYGVQD (reference sequence). Here the CDR3 reads CATPGVGTGVAGSNQPQHF. For the CDR3, the DNA is TGCGCCACCCCGGGGGTCGGGACAGGGGTGGCTGGGAGCAATCAGCCCCAGCATTTT.

CDR3 protein: CASSLKGGSGTEAFF. The CDR3, as DNA: TGTGCCAGCAGCTTAAAAGGGGGATCTGGAACTGAAGCTTTCTTT. This chain links TRBV7-3 with TRBJ1-1; perhaps TRBD1 as D (6 bases). The germline V gene has CDR1 SGHTA and CDR2 FQGTGA. The CDR3 length is 15 residues. V gave up 1 base and J gave up 5 bases, with 14 bases separating them.

The chain carries TRBV7-3 and TRBJ1-4; D is perhaps TRBD1 (6 bases). The CDR3 length is 15 residues. V dropped 5 bases and J dropped 0 bases, with 10 bases sitting between them. Germline assignment: CDR1 SGHTA and CDR2 FQGTGA. The CDR3 DNA reads TGTGCCAGCAGCCCGACAGGAGCAACTAATGAAAAACTGTTTTTT. Its translation: CASSPTGATNEKLFF. Combining the CDR3 with reference TRBV7-3 and TRBJ1-4 gives the whole variable domain GAGVSQTPSNKVTEKGKYVELRCDPISGHTALYWYRQSLGQGPEFLIYFQGTGAADDSGLPNDRFFAVRPEGSVSTLKIQRTERGDSAVYLCASSPTGATNEKLFFGSGTQLSVL.

This clone showed up just once. The chain is built from TRBV7-9 and TRBJ1-5, with no clear D. The V end was cut by 1 base, the J end by 10 bases, with 14 bases between. The CDR3 has 14 residues. Germline CDR1 reads SEHNR; CDR2 reads FQNEAQ (reference sequence). The CDR3 region is CASSLDWEGSPQHF. The CDR3 DNA reads as TGTGCCAGCAGCTTAGACTGGGAGGGCAGTCCCCAGCATTTT.

DNA of the CDR3: TGTGCCAGCAGCGTAGGCGACGGGGGGGCCCTAGAGACCCAGTACTTC. Translation gives CASSVGDGGALETQYF. V gene TRBV9 combines with J gene TRBJ2-5; 8 nucleotides line up with TRBD2. Germline loops: CDR1 SGDLS, CDR2 YYNGEE. J gave up 4 bases and V 0 bases, and 8 bases lay outside the gene matches. The CDR3 runs to 16 residues.

This chain links TRBV27 with TRBJ2-5; D is unclear. The CDR3 has 15 amino acids. Per the germline V gene, CDR1 is MNHEY and CDR2 is SMNVEV (reference sequence). V was cut by 5 bases and J by 1 base, with 14 bases left in between. CDR3 residues: CASSGRDGRQETQYF. DNA for the CDR3: TGTGCCAGCAGTGGACGCGACGGACGCCAAGAGACCCAGTACTTC.

The V gene is TRBV6-5, the J gene TRBJ2-3, with D possibly being TRBD1 or TRBD2 (5 bases each). The CDR3 runs to 15 residues. V was trimmed by 6 bases and J by 3 bases, leaving 16 bases between them. CDR1 MNHEY and CDR2 SVGAGI come from the germline V gene. The CDR3 spells CASSPGEGRTDTQYF. In DNA form, the CDR3 reads TGTGCCAGCAGCCCCGGAGAGGGGAGAACAGATACGCAGTATTTT.

The chain has TRBV3-1 (or the pseudogene TRBV3-2) and TRBJ2-1; TRBD2 might be the D (6 bases). The CDR3 is made up of 15 amino acids. V was shortened by 4 bases and J by 0 bases, with 10 bases between the two germline ends. CDR1 LGHDT and CDR2 YNNKEL come from the germline V gene (reference sequence). CDR3 residues: CASSPSGSSYNEQFF. The CDR3 DNA reads as TGTGCCAGCAGCCCGTCCGGGAGCTCCTACAATGAGCAGTTCTTC.

V is TRBV19 and J is TRBJ1-1; D unclear. The CDR3 loop spans 15 amino acids. Germline V gene lookup returns CDR1 LNHDA and CDR2 SQIVND (reference sequence). The germline V and J ends were trimmed by 2 bases and 1 base, with 11 bases remaining between them. This chain's CDR3 is CASSIIGKANTEAFF. The CDR3 region has the DNA TGTGCCAGTAGTATAATAGGCAAGGCGAACACTGAAGCTTTCTTT.

The chain links TRBV6-5 to TRBJ2-3; D gene unclear. V was pared by 7 bases and J by 2 bases, with 7 bases between. The CDR3 sequence is 12 residues long. Germline-derived CDR1 and CDR2 are MNHEY and SVGAGI. CDR3 region: CASKTTTDTQYF. The CDR3 bases are TGTGCCAGCAAGACAACCACAGATACGCAGTATTTT.

In this sample, this clone turned up a few times. This rearrangement joins TRBV10-3 to TRBJ2-1; D may correspond to TRBD1 or TRBD2 (7 bases each). Germline V CDR1 and CDR2: ENHRY, SYGVKD. The germline V and J ends were trimmed by 7 bases and 5 bases, with 12 bases remaining between them. This CDR3 has 13 amino acids. CDR3 bases: TGTGCCATCATGTCAGGGGGGGACAATGAGCAGTTCTTC. It translates to CAIMSGGDNEQFF.

This clone came up many times. The chain recombines TRBV6-4 with TRBJ2-3, with TRBD2 identical over 12 bases. This CDR3 spans 15 amino acids. The trim removed 5 bases at V and 3 bases at J, leaving 3 bases unmatched. Germline CDR1 and CDR2: MRHNA and SNTAGT. This chain's CDR3 is CASSSSGGATDTQYF. The CDR3 DNA is TGTGCCAGCAGTTCTAGCGGGGGGGCAACAGATACGCAGTATTTT.